The 25 T cell receptor beta chains presented below share a single source sample, sequenced in a study of control samples from healthy donors and cancer patients. TCRdb keeps only in-frame clones here, not all; method: immunoSEQ multiplex PCR. The sample consists of 350,000 to 450,000 clones, around 90% of them appearing once. Sequenced sample: PBMCs. These receptors were obtained from a middle-aged man with head and neck cancer.

This sequence joins TRBV28 and TRBJ1-1; D possibly corresponds to TRBD1 (6 bases). CDR3 length: 15 amino acids. The germline V gene encodes CDR1 MDHEN and CDR2 SYDVKM. Trimming removed 5 bases from V and 5 bases from J, with 18 bases in between. The CDR3 region has the DNA TGTGCCAGCAGTGTCAGGGGAAGTGGTTGGACTGAAGCTTTCTTT. Amino acids: CASSVRGSGWTEAFF.

The chain carries TRBV9 and TRBJ2-2; D unresolved. The V and J ends lost 2 bases and 0 bases respectively, with 8 bases between them. The germline V gene has CDR1 SGDLS and CDR2 YYNGEE. The CDR3 is 15 residues long. The CDR3 DNA is TGTGCCAGCAGCGTCTTCACCGCGAACACCGGGGAGCTGTTTTTT. Translated, it gives CASSVFTANTGELFF.

V gene TRBV7-2 combines with J gene TRBJ2-1; D gene unclear. The CDR3 consists of 12 residues. Trimming left V 1 base short and J 11 bases short, with 9 bases between. From germline, CDR1 is SGHTA and CDR2 FQGNSA. DNA for the CDR3: TGTGCCAGCAGCTTAGTGGACCCAAAGCAGTTCTTC. This sequence encodes CASSLVDPKQFF.

This clone was counted a few times. CDR3 amino acids: CASSFTDNNQPQHF. DNA for the CDR3: TGTGCCAGCAGCTTCACTGACAACAATCAGCCCCAGCATTTT. This rearrangement joins TRBV7-8 to TRBJ1-5; D is ambiguous. This CDR3 is 14 amino acids long. The germline CDR1 and CDR2 sequences are SGHVS and FQNEAQ. V dropped 3 bases and J dropped 3 bases, with 9 bases sitting between them.

The chain couples TRBV19 to TRBJ1-2; possible D gene TRBD1, 6 bases. Per the germline V gene, CDR1 is LNHDA and CDR2 is SQIVND (reference sequence). The CDR3 consists of 13 residues. V was clipped by 3 bases and J by 6 bases, with 11 bases between them. Written as DNA, the CDR3 is TGTGCCAGTAGTATCCCAAACAGGGATGGCTACACCTTC. It codes for CASSIPNRDGYTF.

The chain joins TRBV2 to TRBJ1-2, with 7 bases matching TRBD1. CDR1 SNHLY and CDR2 FYNNEI come from the germline V gene. V was pared by 4 bases and J by 6 bases, with 2 bases of the junction left unmatched. The CDR3 runs 12 residues. This CDR3 reads CASSVDRDGYTF. In DNA form, the CDR3 reads TGTGCCAGCAGTGTAGACAGGGATGGCTACACCTTC.

In nucleotides, the CDR3 is TGTGCCAGCAGTCTACAGTCCAACATGAACACTGAAGCTTTCTTT. Translating gives CASSLQSNMNTEAFF. The chain recombines TRBV6-6 with TRBJ1-1; the D is unclear. The V end lost 5 bases, the J end lost 0 bases, and 13 bases lay between the germline ends. Germline CDR1 MNHNY, CDR2 SVGAGI (reference sequence). The CDR3 runs to 15 residues.

The chain couples TRBV3-1 (or the pseudogene TRBV3-2) to TRBJ2-1, with D maybe TRBD2 (6 bases). This CDR3 spans 15 amino acids. CDR1 LGHDT and CDR2 YNNKEL come from the germline V gene (reference sequence). The germline V and J ends were trimmed by 4 bases and 6 bases, with 16 bases remaining between them. The CDR3 coding sequence is TGTGCCAGCAGCCGCGAGGAGGGGCTTCCCAATGAGCAGTTCTTC. Protein sequence: CASSREEGLPNEQFF.

The chain employs TRBV10-2 and TRBJ2-7, with 8 bases that match TRBD2. The germline V gene has CDR1 WSHSY and CDR2 SAAADI. The CDR3 extends over 14 amino acids. With 7 bases clipped from V and 0 bases from J, the junction kept 5 bases outside the gene matches. The CDR3 loop reads CASTLAEDSYEQYF. CDR3 bases: TGCGCCAGCACACTAGCGGAGGACTCCTACGAGCAGTACTTC.

The rearrangement uses TRBV3-1 (or the pseudogene TRBV3-2) and TRBJ2-1; weak D call: TRBD1 (6 bases). Between the trimmed V and J ends, which lost 4 bases and 1 base, there was a span of 17 bases. This CDR3 spans 17 amino acids. Germline V gene data show CDR1 as LGHDT and CDR2 as YNNKEL (reference sequence). CDR3 bases: TGTGCCAGCAGCCGGGGGCTTTGGCCGCAGTCCTACAATGAGCAGTTCTTC. It translates to CASSRGLWPQSYNEQFF.

This rearrangement joins TRBV19 to TRBJ2-3, with D perhaps given as TRBD1 or TRBD2 (6 bases each). Trimming left V 3 bases short and J 6 bases short, with 22 bases between. CDR1 LNHDA and CDR2 SQIVND come from the germline V gene (reference sequence). The CDR3 is 17 amino acids. The chain's CDR3 is CASSMPRGRGSVDTQYF. The CDR3, as DNA: TGTGCCAGTAGTATGCCCCGGGGGCGAGGCTCGGTCGATACGCAGTATTTT.

V is TRBV24-1 and J is TRBJ2-3; no reliable D call. The ends were cut back, 4 bases at V and 0 bases at J, with 16 bases in the middle. The CDR3 loop spans 17 amino acids. Germline V gene sequence: CDR1 KGHDR, CDR2 SFDVKD. CDR3 sequence: CATSDATYQSSTDTQYF. In DNA, the CDR3 is TGTGCCACCAGTGACGCAACATATCAGTCTAGCACAGATACGCAGTATTTT.

V usage is TRBV20-1 and J usage is TRBJ2-2; D not certain. V was trimmed by 3 bases and J by 0 bases, leaving 5 bases between them. There are 13 residues in the CDR3. The germline V gene has CDR1 DFQATT and CDR2 SNEGSKA (reference sequence). The CDR3 sequence: CSASTANTGELFF. The CDR3 DNA sequence: TGCAGTGCTAGTACAGCGAACACCGGGGAGCTGTTTTTT.

The rearrangement links TRBV10-3 to TRBJ1-1; 8 bases line up with TRBD1. The CDR3 loop spans 16 amino acids. CDR1 and CDR2 from the germline V gene are ENHRY and SYGVKD. V shed 5 bases, J shed 8 bases, and the junction held 16 bases outside the gene matches. The CDR3 protein is CAISTFGQGRGTEAFF. The CDR3 nucleotides read TGTGCCATCAGTACCTTCGGACAGGGTAGGGGAACAGAAGCTTTCTTT.

The chain is built from TRBV24-1 and TRBJ1-4; D gene ambiguous. The germline V gene encodes CDR1 KGHDR and CDR2 SFDVKD. The CDR3 is 14 residues long. Trimming left V 11 bases short and J 0 bases short, with 12 bases between. The CDR3 spells CARLDFSTNEKLFF. The CDR3 nucleotides read TGTGCCAGGCTAGATTTTTCAACTAATGAAAAACTGTTTTTT.

The rearrangement joins TRBV2 to TRBJ2-5, with 9 bases matching TRBD2. Germline V gene data show CDR1 as SNHLY and CDR2 as FYNNEI. Trimming at V came to 7 bases and at J to 5 bases, leaving 14 bases not matched to a gene. The CDR3 spans 16 residues. The CDR3 nucleotides are TGTGCCAGCATTGGAATTAGCGGGAGAGAGGGGGAGACCCAGTACTTC. Translation gives CASIGISGREGETQYF.

The rearrangement joins TRBV28 to TRBJ1-2; weak D call: TRBD1 (5 bases). Germline assignment: CDR1 MDHEN and CDR2 SYDVKM. This CDR3 contains 16 residues. V lost 6 bases and J lost 8, with 25 bases in between. CDR3 protein: CASSKSHPGRVDGYTF. Written as DNA, the CDR3 is TGTGCCAGCAGCAAATCGCATCCGGGCAGGGTGGACGGCTACACCTTC.

The V and J genes are TRBV24-1 and TRBJ2-1; TRBD2 aligns across 12 bases. CDR3 length equals 15 residues. After removal of 7 bases from V and 7 bases from J, the junction contained 7 bases not matched to a gene. Germline V gene lookup returns CDR1 KGHDR and CDR2 SFDVKD. The DNA of the CDR3 is TGTGCCACCAGCACATCGACTAGCGGGAGTAATGAGCAGTTCTTC. Translated, it gives CATSTSTSGSNEQFF.

The V gene is TRBV12-3 or TRBV12-4, the J gene TRBJ2-1, with a tentative D call TRBD2 (6 bases). The CDR3 consists of 11 residues. Between the trimmed V and J ends, which lost 7 bases and 10 bases, there was a span of 11 bases. The CDR3 protein is CASTPGGEQFF. CDR3 coding DNA: TGTGCCAGCACCCCTGGGGGGGAGCAGTTCTTC.

The chain has TRBV3-1 (or the pseudogene TRBV3-2) and TRBJ2-7; no clear D gene. CDR3 length: 15 residues. V was clipped by 2 bases and J by 2 bases, with 13 bases between them. CDR1 is LGHDT and CDR2 is YNNKEL in the germline V gene (reference sequence). The CDR3 nucleotides are TGTGCCAGCAGCCAAAGTGGAAACGGCGCCTACGAGCAGTACTTC. It yields the protein CASSQSGNGAYEQYF.

V usage is TRBV24-1 and J usage is TRBJ2-3; 7 positions agree with TRBD1. Germline CDR1 reads KGHDR; CDR2 reads SFDVKD. The CDR3 extends over 14 amino acids. V lost 3 bases and J lost 5; bases outside the gene matches: 4. DNA of the CDR3: TGTGCCACCAGTGATCGGACAGGAGGAGATACGCAGTATTTT. It specifies CATSDRTGGDTQYF.

The chain carries TRBV6-5 and TRBJ2-1; 10 nucleotides agree with TRBD1. V was clipped by 6 bases and J by 12 bases; unmatched bases: 8. The V gene's germline CDR1 is MNHEY and CDR2 SVGAGI. The CDR3 consists of 13 residues. In nucleotides, the CDR3 is TGTGCCAGCAGCGGACAGGGGGGCGAGGGGCAGTTCTTC. Amino acids: CASSGQGGEGQFF.

This rearrangement joins TRBV7-9 to TRBJ2-5, with TRBD2 matching 13 bases. The CDR3 sequence is 16 residues long. V shed 5 bases and J 3 bases; nucleotides not matched to a gene: 6. Germline CDR1 reads SEHNR; CDR2 reads FQNEAQ (reference sequence). The CDR3: CASSPTGTSGEETQYF. The CDR3 nucleotides are TGTGCCAGCAGCCCTACCGGGACTAGCGGGGAAGAGACCCAGTACTTC.

The chain joins TRBV12-5 to TRBJ2-7; D unclear. The CDR3 covers 14 residues. Trimming left V 1 base short and J 6 bases short, with 13 bases between. CDR1 is LGHNT and CDR2 is FRNRAP in the germline V gene. The CDR3 sequence is CASGLATPPREQYF. The CDR3 bases are TGTGCTAGTGGTTTGGCTACCCCCCCCCGCGAGCAGTACTTC.

This clone was observed a handful of times. The rearrangement joins TRBV20-1 to TRBJ2-7, with D hard to call. The V gene's germline CDR1 is DFQATT and CDR2 SNEGSKA (reference sequence). V was cut by 4 bases and J by 6 bases, with 7 bases left in between. The CDR3 has 10 amino acids. The CDR3 reads CSANGPEQYF. Written as DNA, the CDR3 is TGCAGTGCTAATGGCCCCGAGCAGTACTTC.